These T cell receptor beta chains were read from a single sample in a study of shared clonotypes between healthy human individuals. Assay used: immunoSEQ multiplex PCR; TCRdb lists only in-frame clones, some missing. The data show about 490,000 clones, approximately 81% seen once. Sequenced sample: PBMCs. The receptors here all came from a woman aged 35 to 49 in good health. Some clones in this sample may be carry-over from other donors' samples. The conserved cysteine and the conserved F or W are not part of the CDR3 here.

V	J	length	CDR3
TRBV28	TRBJ1-5	11	ASSFEPDQPQH
TRBV11-2	TRBJ2-4	12	ASGLAGPSNIQY
TRBV11-1	TRBJ2-5	14	ASSLGAGVFEETQY
TRBV9	TRBJ2-3	14	ASSVGSSASTDTQY
TRBV5-4	TRBJ2-7	15	ASSFPLLAGGPHEQY
TRBV4-2	TRBJ2-3	16	ASSQDQRGQGGTDTQY
TRBV11-2	TRBJ2-1	14	ASSSSLASSYNEQF
TRBV7-5	TRBJ2-7	13	VRSSGLAGVFEQY
TRBV9	TRBJ2-2	10	ASSVNTGELF
TRBV4-1	TRBJ2-3	12	ASSPSGRTDTQY
TRBV28	TRBJ1-2	14	ASSSLGRGLNYGYT
TRBV15	TRBJ1-4	13	ATSRDRAQGEKLF
TRBV6-1	TRBJ1-1	11	ASSESINTEAF
TRBV18	TRBJ2-5	13	ASSPTAAGHETQY
TRBV5-1	TRBJ2-1	15	ASSSKGGSSSYNEQF
TRBV7-3	TRBJ2-3	13	ASSLRRSGTDTQY
TRBV5-1	TRBJ2-7	13	ASSLVGHAFYEQY